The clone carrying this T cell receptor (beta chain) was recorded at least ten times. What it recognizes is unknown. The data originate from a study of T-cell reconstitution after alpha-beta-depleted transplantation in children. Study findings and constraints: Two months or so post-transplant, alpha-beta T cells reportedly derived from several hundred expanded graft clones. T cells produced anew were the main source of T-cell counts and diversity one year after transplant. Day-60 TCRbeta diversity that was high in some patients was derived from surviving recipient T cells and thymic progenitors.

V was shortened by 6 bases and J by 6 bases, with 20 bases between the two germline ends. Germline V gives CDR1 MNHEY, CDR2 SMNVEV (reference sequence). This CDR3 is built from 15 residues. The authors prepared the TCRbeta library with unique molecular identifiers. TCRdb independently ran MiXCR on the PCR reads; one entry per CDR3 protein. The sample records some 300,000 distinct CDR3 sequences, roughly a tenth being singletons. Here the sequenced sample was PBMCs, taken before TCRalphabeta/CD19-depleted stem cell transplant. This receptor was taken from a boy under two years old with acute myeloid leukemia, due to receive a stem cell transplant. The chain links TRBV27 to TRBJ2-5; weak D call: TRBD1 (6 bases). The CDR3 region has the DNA TGTGCCAGCAGCCCCCCCCGCGCAACAGGGCAGACCCAGTACTTC. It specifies CASSPPRATGQTQYF.